The 21 T cell receptor beta chains below come from one sample, sequenced in a study of blood T cell repertoires in COVID-19 (dated by TCRdb to 2018 to 2020). Libraries were constructed by the immunoSEQ multiplex PCR assay. The table was pulled from immuneACCESS by TCRdb, which kept in-frame rearrangements only. Such tables lose some clones; where checked, under half of the loss comes from unresolved V genes, and the rest has no known cause. The sample includes 100,000 to 150,000 clones, with around 82% observed a single time. Together, the top ten hold approximately 13% of the sample. The sequencing sample was made of peripheral blood. Receptor source: a young woman who had recovered from COVID-19.

The chain is built from TRBV18 and TRBJ2-5, with 7 nucleotides matching TRBD1. The trim removed 3 bases at V and 2 bases at J, leaving 3 bases unmatched. The CDR3 has 14 residues. The germline CDR1 and CDR2 sequences are KGHSH and LQKENI. The CDR3 reads CASSPWDSQETQYF. CDR3 coding DNA: TGTGCCAGCTCACCCTGGGACAGTCAAGAGACCCAGTACTTC.

The chain employs TRBV3-1 (or the pseudogene TRBV3-2) and TRBJ1-1; 9 bases are shared with TRBD1. In germline, CDR1 is LGHDT, CDR2 YNNKEL (reference sequence). Trimming at V came to 4 bases and at J to 8 bases, leaving 8 bases not matched to a gene. CDR3 length: 14 residues. The CDR3 DNA reads as TGTGCCAGCAGCCGCCGGGACAGGGAAAAAGAAGCTTTCTTT. It encodes CASSRRDREKEAFF.

This chain joins TRBV7-2 and TRBJ2-3; 8 bases agree with TRBD2. Germline V gene lookup returns CDR1 SGHTA and CDR2 FQGNSA. The length of the CDR3 is 14 residues. V gave up 4 bases and J gave up 1 base; unmatched junction bases: 1. The CDR3 sequence: CASSSTSGTDTQYF. DNA for the CDR3: TGTGCCAGCAGCTCGACTAGCGGCACAGATACGCAGTATTTT.

This chain links TRBV19 with TRBJ2-1, with 8 bases that match TRBD1. CDR1 is LNHDA and CDR2 is SQIVND in the germline V gene (reference sequence). CDR3 size: 14 residues. The V gene end was trimmed by 6 bases and the J gene end by 8 bases; junction bases not matched to a gene: 9. This CDR3 is CASRDRGRKYEQFF. The CDR3 nucleotides are TGTGCCAGTAGAGACAGGGGAAGGAAATATGAGCAGTTCTTC. The full variable domain, its missing parts supplied by reference TRBV19 and TRBJ2-1, is DGGITQSPKYLFRKEGQNVTLSCEQNLNHDAMYWYRQDPGQGLRLIYYSQIVNDFQKGDIAEGYSVSREKKESFPLTVTSAQKNPTAFYLCASRDRGRKYEQFFGPGTRLTVL.

About this clone itself: Being one base from a much bigger clone, this may be a read error. V is TRBV15 and J is TRBJ1-5; 9 bases agree with TRBD1. Trimming removed 6 bases from V and 4 bases from J; junction bases left unmatched: 13. This CDR3 comprises 17 residues. Germline-derived CDR1 and CDR2 are LNHNV and YYDKDF (reference sequence). CDR3 amino acids: CATRGTGSAPGNQPQHF. The CDR3 nucleotides read TGTGCCACCAGGGGGACAGGGAGCGCCCCTGGTAATCAGCCCCAGCATTTT.

The rearrangement links TRBV7-9 to TRBJ2-7, with 10 bases fitting TRBD1. Per the germline V gene, CDR1 is SEHNR and CDR2 is FQNEAQ (reference sequence). The CDR3 consists of 15 residues. J gave up 6 bases and V 1 base, and 6 bases lay outside the gene matches. CDR3 DNA: TGTGCCAGCAGCTTAGTCGGGACAGGGGAGGGCGAGCAGTACTTC. As protein: CASSLVGTGEGEQYF.

This clone was seen once. The same CDR3 can be traced to other DNA sequences in this sample. The rearrangement uses TRBV9 and TRBJ2-3, with 11 bases that match TRBD2. Trimming removed 2 bases from V and 0 bases from J; junction bases left unmatched: 2. CDR3 length equals 16 residues. Germline CDR1 is SGDLS and CDR2 is YYNGEE. The CDR3 region has the DNA TGTGCCAGCAGCGTGGGACTAGCGGTTAGCACAGATACGCAGTATTTT. This codes for CASSVGLAVSTDTQYF.

V and J are TRBV24-1 and TRBJ2-3; 7 positions match TRBD2. The CDR3 consists of 13 residues. Germline V gene lookup returns CDR1 KGHDR and CDR2 SFDVKD. V lost 9 bases and J lost 13; bases outside the gene matches: 15. As DNA, the CDR3 is TGTGCCACCGCAGCGGGGACCCCCCCGAAAAAGTATTTT. Translation: CATAAGTPPKKYF.

This chain connects TRBV15 to TRBJ1-2; possibly TRBD1 for D (5 bases). The CDR3 runs to 16 residues. The germline gives CDR1 LNHNV, CDR2 YYDKDF (reference sequence). The V gene lost 1 base and the J gene lost 6 bases, with 18 bases spanning the gap. CDR3: CATSRGVTWGRDGYTF. The CDR3 DNA is TGTGCCACCAGCAGAGGTGTCACTTGGGGCCGGGATGGCTACACCTTC.

This chain joins TRBV29-1 and TRBJ1-5; 7 bases are shared with TRBD1. The CDR3 covers 13 residues. Germline V lookup: CDR1 SQVTM, CDR2 ANQGSEA. Trimming removed 4 bases from V and 6 bases from J; junction bases left unmatched: 6. The CDR3 is CSVGEGAVQPQHF. CDR3 sequence (DNA): TGCAGCGTTGGTGAGGGGGCCGTTCAGCCCCAGCATTTT.

The rearrangement links TRBV6-6 to TRBJ1-4; 9 nucleotides agree with TRBD1. This CDR3 is built from 14 residues. The J segment lost 8 bases and the V segment lost 5 bases, leaving 6 bases of the junction unmatched. Per the germline V gene, CDR1 is MNHNY and CDR2 is SVGAGI (reference sequence). Here the CDR3 reads CASSTGGAREKLFF. The CDR3 bases are TGTGCCAGCAGTACAGGGGGCGCGAGGGAAAAACTGTTTTTT.

This chain links TRBV9 with TRBJ2-1, with 9 positions matching TRBD1. Germline assignment: CDR1 SGDLS and CDR2 YYNGEE. This CDR3 has 14 amino acids. V lost 3 bases, J lost 9 bases, and 7 bases stayed unmatched. The CDR3 loop reads CASSAVQGAIEQFF. CDR3 in DNA: TGTGCCAGCAGCGCCGTACAGGGGGCGATTGAGCAGTTCTTC.

The chain carries TRBV6-5 and TRBJ2-7, with TRBD2 identical over 10 bases. The ends lost 3 bases at V and 2 bases at J; junction bases unmatched: 4. Germline V gene lookup returns CDR1 MNHEY and CDR2 SVGAGI. The CDR3 is 15 residues long. The CDR3: CASSYLAGGPYEQYF. In DNA form, the CDR3 reads TGTGCCAGCAGTTATTTAGCGGGGGGTCCCTACGAGCAGTACTTC.

The CDR3 DNA reads TGTGCCAGCAGCCAAGGCCGCGGGGCGCCAAATCGAGATACGCAGTATTTT. Amino acid sequence: CASSQGRGAPNRDTQYF. This chain joins TRBV3-1 (or the pseudogene TRBV3-2) and TRBJ2-3; tentative D call: TRBD2 (6 bases). Trimming left V 1 base short and J 5 bases short, with 19 bases between. Germline V gives CDR1 LGHDT, CDR2 YNNKEL (reference sequence). This CDR3 is 17 amino acids long.

CDR3 coding DNA: TGTGCCAGCAGTCCTAGGGGGAGCTCTGGAAACACCATATATTTT. Residues: CASSPRGSSGNTIYF. The chain carries TRBV27 and TRBJ1-3; weak D call: TRBD1 (6 bases). The CDR3 covers 15 residues. Trimming took 5 bases from V and 0 from J, leaving 11 bases between them. The germline gives CDR1 MNHEY, CDR2 SMNVEV (reference sequence).

This clone was found once. CDR3 DNA: TGCGCCAGCAGCTACCCGGGGGAAAATCAGCCCCAGCATTTT. This translates into CASSYPGENQPQHF. The chain combines TRBV4-1 with TRBJ1-5, with D possibly being TRBD1 (5 bases). The CDR3 contains 14 residues. Germline-derived CDR1 and CDR2 are MGHRA and YSYEKL. V was cut by 5 bases and J by 4 bases, with 12 bases left in between.

This sequence joins TRBV11-3 and TRBJ2-1; 14 bases are shared with TRBD2. The V and J ends lost 3 bases and 10 bases, in that order; junction bases with no gene match: 8. Germline CDR1 and CDR2: SGHNT and YENEEA. The length of the CDR3 is 16 residues. The CDR3: CASSFGTSGSLQEQFF. The CDR3 DNA follows: TGTGCCAGCAGCTTTGGGACTAGCGGGAGTCTGCAGGAGCAGTTCTTC.

The V call is TRBV5-1, the J call TRBJ1-4, with D perhaps matching TRBD1 (6 bases). The CDR3 is made up of 15 amino acids. CDR1 SGHRS and CDR2 YFSETQ come from the germline V gene. The V gene lost 4 bases and the J gene lost 6 bases, with 16 bases spanning the gap. CDR3 nucleotide sequence: TGCGCCAGCAGCGGGACACCTGGGGGCCATGAAAAACTGTTTTTT. This codes for CASSGTPGGHEKLFF.

The V gene is TRBV6-1, the J gene TRBJ2-7; possibly TRBD1 for D (6 bases). The ends were cut back, 3 bases at V and 6 bases at J, with 9 bases in the middle. The CDR3 contains 12 residues. The germline V gene encodes CDR1 MNHNS and CDR2 SASEGT. The CDR3 spells CASSDRGGEQYF. The CDR3, as DNA: TGTGCCAGCAGTGACAGGGGTGGCGAGCAGTACTTC.

The chain carries TRBV6-2 or TRBV6-3 and TRBJ2-2, with TRBD2 as a possible D gene (6 bases). V was cut by 4 bases and J by 0 bases, with 12 bases left in between. Germline V gene lookup returns CDR1 MNHEY and CDR2 SVGEGT. This CDR3 region has 16 residues. Here the CDR3 DNA reads TGTGCCAGCAGTTCCTACGGGAGCACGAACACCGGGGAGCTGTTTTTT. Translated: CASSSYGSTNTGELFF.

The V gene is TRBV7-8, the J gene TRBJ2-5; D call uncertain. CDR1 and CDR2 from the germline V gene are SGHVS and FQNEAQ. CDR3 length equals 13 residues. Trimming stripped 4 bases from V and 2 bases from J, with 8 bases between. In DNA, the CDR3 is TGTGCCAGCAGCTACCGGTTACAAGAGACCCAGTACTTC. The encoded protein is CASSYRLQETQYF.